These T cell receptor beta chains were read from a single sample in a study of T-cell reconstitution after alpha-beta-depleted transplantation in children. One entry per CDR3 protein results from TCRdb running MiXCR on the PCR reads. The sample includes some 120,000 distinct CDR3 sequences, 10% seen only once; the top ten take roughly a third. Sequences were derived from PBMCs, sampled before TCRalphabeta/CD19-depleted stem cell transplant. The receptors derive from a boy aged 2 to 10 with acute lymphoblastic leukemia, due to receive a stem cell transplant. CDR3s include the opening cysteine and the closing phenylalanine or tryptophan. Clone size appears in some rows only: once, few, many, or a class for an expanded clone.

CDR3: CASSLRLAASTDTQYF
V: TRBV5-1
size: many

CDR3: CATHSSAKNIQYF
V: TRBV7-9
size: NA

CDR3: CASSLGYEQFF
V: TRBV12-3/TRBV12-4
size: NA

CDR3: CASRYDRNTGELFF
V: TRBV14
size: NA

CDR3: CASSDGGTAYEQYF
V: TRBV10-1
size: many

CDR3: CASSQAGVYNEQFF
V: TRBV5-1
size: few

CDR3: CASSLVQSYEQYF
V: TRBV7-2
size: NA

CDR3: CASSPTPGQGGYEQYF
V: TRBV5-1
size: many

CDR3: CATAIKAGTGTPYEQYF
V: TRBV19
size: few

CDR3: CASSLASGRIYEQYF
V: TRBV5-1
size: many

CDR3: CAGSTVGETQYF
V: TRBV18
size: few

CDR3: CASSPRQGGSYEQYF
V: TRBV18
size: few

CDR3: CSASRRGTGRNEQFF
V: TRBV20-1
size: few

CDR3: CASSLDGRRNTGELFF
V: TRBV7-3
size: few

CDR3: CASTFGQGAFF
V: TRBV7-9
size: NA

CDR3: CASSLGPPGQRLKGYEQYF
V: TRBV5-6
size: NA

CDR3: CSVCRGGDVNTEAFF
V: TRBV29-1
size: NA

CDR3: CASSLVRGLAGATYEQYF
V: TRBV5-1
size: many

CDR3: CATSPANTGELFF
V: TRBV24-1
size: NA

CDR3: CSVVGGSRGRAETQYF
V: TRBV29-1
size: NA

CDR3: CASKLADYNEQFF
V: TRBV6-6
size: few

CDR3: CASSQPPGTSGYNEQYF
V: TRBV4-1
size: NA

CDR3: CASSQYTTGVTDTQYF
V: TRBV3-1
size: few

CDR3: CASSPDSGLSCYNEQFF
V: TRBV5-1
size: NA

CDR3: CSARDMGATGELFF
V: TRBV20-1
size: NA

CDR3: CASSRNTDTQYF
V: TRBV12-3/TRBV12-4
size: many

CDR3: CSAEDPQETQYF
V: TRBV20-1
size: many

CDR3: CATSSRNNQPQHF
V: TRBV15
size: NA

CDR3: CASSLRQAADGADTQYF
V: TRBV28
size: NA

CDR3: CASSTRDLEREQYF
V: TRBV5-1
size: NA

CDR3: CASSFLKAGVSYNEQFF
V: TRBV13
size: few

CDR3: CAWSVRREIGIQYF
V: TRBV30
size: NA

CDR3: CASSQSSSPRRTGELFF
V: TRBV3-1
size: many

CDR3: CSALMNTEAFF
V: TRBV20-1
size: few

CDR3: CASSSNRDGEQFF
V: TRBV11-2
size: few

CDR3: CASSFSGTDYNEQFF
V: TRBV5-1
size: many

CDR3: CASSQSSSGNTIYF
V: TRBV3-1
size: many

CDR3: CASSLRRSLQPYNEQFF
V: TRBV12-3/TRBV12-4
size: many

CDR3: CATSVPGNTQYF
V: TRBV24-1
size: NA

CDR3: CASSLDGIKNTGELFF
V: TRBV7-9
size: NA

CDR3: CASSLPSENTGELFF
V: TRBV7-9
size: few

CDR3: CASSLPPTQETQYF
V: TRBV7-2
size: few

CDR3: CASSTYSGQGTYEQYF
V: TRBV21-1
size: NA

CDR3: CASSSKVSGDPGELFF
V: TRBV27
size: many

CDR3: CASSPRYRENEQYF
V: TRBV18
size: NA

CDR3: CASSLRQGGWSTEAFF
V: TRBV5-1
size: few

CDR3: CASSFEREYNEQFF
V: TRBV7-9
size: NA

CDR3: CASSSPSQGNEQFF
V: TRBV5-1
size: many

CDR3: CAWSTTGLVYGYTF
V: TRBV30
size: few

CDR3: CSALRNLGQVGTDTQYF
V: TRBV20-1
size: few

CDR3: CASSYAQGSGYTF
V: TRBV6-5
size: few

CDR3: CASSLVGGAEQFF
V: TRBV7-8
size: few

CDR3: CASKRENTEAFF
V: TRBV6-5
size: NA

CDR3: CATSIQGGNTEAFF
V: TRBV15
size: few

CDR3: CASSTSGGGLYTGELFF
V: TRBV7-9
size: many

CDR3: CASSVGMAGGGEQYF
V: TRBV9
size: few

CDR3: CASSPKEAGDNQPRHF
V: TRBV12-3/TRBV12-4
size: NA

CDR3: CASRLTERDTQYF
V: TRBV12-3/TRBV12-4
size: many

CDR3: CSASHGGPRKFF
V: TRBV20-1
size: NA

CDR3: CASSLIGPGELFF
V: TRBV7-6
size: NA